These 17 T cell receptor beta chains came from one sample sequenced in a study of CD8+CD57+ T cells in acquired aplastic anemia. Profiles of TCR beta VDJ and CDR3 were generated from a genomic DNA template. TCRdb re-called the reads through MiXCR, storing one row per CDR3 protein. The sample holds about 160,000 distinct CDR3 sequences, 70% to 80% seen once. Patients who underwent sequencing had shown CD8+CD57+ cell expansion by flow cytometry. Specimen: sorted CD4+, CD8+, or CD8+CD57+ T cells (not recorded which) from PBMCs. These receptors all stem from a human donor with aplastic anemia.

The sample holds a few counts of this clonotype. The rearrangement uses TRBV7-2 and TRBJ2-5; D is unresolved. The length of the CDR3 is 13 residues. Germline V lookup: CDR1 SGHTA, CDR2 FQGNSA. V gave up 2 bases and J gave up 3 bases, with 7 bases separating them. CDR3 loop: CASSLSPKETQYF. In nucleotides, the CDR3 is TGTGCCAGCAGCTTATCCCCTAAAGAGACCCAGTACTTC.

The chain carries TRBV7-2 and TRBJ2-7; TRBD1 agrees at 7 bases. V was clipped by 4 bases and J by 0 bases; unmatched bases: 6. Germline assignment: CDR1 SGHTA and CDR2 FQGNSA. This CDR3 spans 15 amino acids. In DNA, the CDR3 is TGTGCCAGCAGCTCCCGGGACAGCTTCTCCTACGAGCAGTACTTC. Its protein product is CASSSRDSFSYEQYF. The full variable domain, with the rest looked up from reference TRBV7-2 and TRBJ2-7, is GAGVSQSPSNKVTEKGKDVELRCDPISGHTALYWYRQSLGQGLEFLIYFQGNSAPDKSGLPSDRFSAERTGGSVSTLTIQRTQQEDSAVYLCASSSRDSFSYEQYFGPGTRLTVT.

This clonotype was seen just once. The chain links TRBV19 to TRBJ2-5; D perhaps matches TRBD2 (6 bases). V was trimmed by 7 bases and J by 5 bases, leaving 8 bases between them. Germline V lookup: CDR1 LNHDA, CDR2 SQIVND (reference sequence). This CDR3 has 11 amino acids. CDR3 loop: CASTLAETQYF. The CDR3 DNA sequence: TGTGCCAGTACTCTAGCGGAGACCCAGTACTTC.

This clonotype was counted once. The chain uses TRBV7-8 and TRBJ2-5; 13 bases are a match to TRBD2. The CDR3 is made up of 17 amino acids. The junction had 2 bases not matched to a gene; V was cut back by 0 bases and J by 1 base. The V gene's germline CDR1 is SGHVS and CDR2 FQNEAQ. The CDR3 spells CASSLAGLAGRQETQYF. CDR3 DNA: TGTGCCAGCAGCTTAGCGGGACTAGCGGGGCGCCAAGAGACCCAGTACTTC.

The chain joins TRBV7-9 to TRBJ1-1, with unresolved D. Germline V CDR1 and CDR2: SEHNR, FQNEAQ (reference sequence). V gave up 1 base and J gave up 4 bases, with 4 bases separating them. This CDR3 contains 12 residues. For the CDR3, the DNA is TGTGCCAGCAGCTTAGGGAGCACTGAAGCTTTCTTT. This codes for CASSLGSTEAFF. The full variable domain, with the rest looked up from reference TRBV7-9 and TRBJ1-1, is DTGVSQNPRHKITKRGQNVTFRCDPISEHNRLYWYRQTLGQGPEFLTYFQNEAQLEKSRLLSDRFSAERPKGSFSTLEIQRTEQGDSAMYLCASSLGSTEAFFGQGTRLTVV.

This chain uses TRBV9 with TRBJ2-3; D unclear. This CDR3 is 14 amino acids long. Germline CDR1 SGDLS, CDR2 YYNGEE. V was cut by 2 bases and J by 0 bases, with 7 bases left in between. The CDR3 sequence: CASSVVSSTDTQYF. CDR3 DNA: TGTGCCAGCAGCGTGGTTAGCAGCACAGATACGCAGTATTTT.

This chain joins TRBV29-1 and TRBJ1-1; tentatively, D is TRBD1 (5 bases). Trimming shortened V by 6 bases and J by 0 bases, and 14 bases separated the two germline ends. CDR3 length equals 14 residues. Germline CDR1 SQVTM, CDR2 ANQGSEA. The CDR3 nucleotides read TGCAGCGTCGTTGACGGGGCTCTGAACACTGAAGCTTTCTTT. Amino acids: CSVVDGALNTEAFF.

The V call is TRBV7-8, the J call TRBJ2-2; TRBD2 matches 10 bases. The V and J ends lost 2 bases and 3 bases, in that order; junction bases with no gene match: 3. The V gene's germline CDR1 is SGHVS and CDR2 FQNEAQ. This CDR3 has 16 residues. CDR3 nucleotide sequence: TGTGCCAGCAGCTTACTAGCGGGGGCCTACACCGGGGAGCTGTTTTTT. The encoded protein is CASSLLAGAYTGELFF. Supplemented by reference TRBV7-8 and TRBJ2-2, the full variable domain reads GAGVSQSPRYKVAKRGQDVALRCDPISGHVSLFWYQQALGQGPEFLTYFQNEAQLDKSGLPSDRFFAERPEGSVSTLKIQRTQQEDSAVYLCASSLLAGAYTGELFFGEGSRLTVL.

J is TRBJ2-3 and V is TRBV29-1; the match to TRBD2 covers 8 bases. In germline, CDR1 is SQVTM, CDR2 ANQGSEA. The CDR3 has 14 amino acids. With V trimmed by 6 bases and J by 8 bases, 13 bases remained unmatched. CDR3 DNA: TGCAGCGTGAAGGAGGGACTAGGCTCTGTTACGCAGTATTTT. It translates to CSVKEGLGSVTQYF.

Remarks on this clonotype: The junction and the germline gene differ at one end; a read error may be behind it. CDR3 coding DNA: TGCGCCAGCAGCCGGATGGGACTAGCGGGAGCAGATACGCAGTATTTT. It codes for CASSRMGLAGADTQYF. The gene calls are TRBV7-9 and TRBJ2-3; TRBD2 matches 14 bases. This CDR3 has 16 amino acids. Germline V gives CDR1 SEHNR, CDR2 FQNEAQ (reference sequence).

The chain is built from TRBV7-9 and TRBJ2-5, with unresolved D. Deletions cut 4 bases from V and 1 base from J, with 7 bases between. The CDR3 contains 13 residues. Germline lookup yields CDR1 SEHNR and CDR2 FQNEAQ (reference sequence). CDR3 protein: CASSYGSQETQYF. The CDR3 DNA reads as TGTGCCAGCAGCTATGGCAGCCAAGAGACCCAGTACTTC.

This chain uses TRBV10-3 with TRBJ1-2; no definite D call. The CDR3 covers 12 residues. Looked up from germline, CDR1 is ENHRY and CDR2 is SYGVKD. The V end was cut by 3 bases, the J end by 2 bases, with 4 bases between. The CDR3 nucleotides read TGTGCCATCAGTGACGGAAACTATGGCTACACCTTC. This sequence encodes CAISDGNYGYTF.

CDR3 sequence reads: CASSESAHGTQFF. The CDR3, as DNA: TGTGCCAGCAGTGAATCCGCACACGGAACGCAGTTCTTC. This chain links TRBV25-1 with TRBJ2-1; D gene uncertain. With 1 base removed from V and 12 bases from J, the gap between germline ends came to 13 bases. CDR1 MGHDK and CDR2 SYGVNS come from the germline V gene. The CDR3 is made up of 13 amino acids.

This chain uses TRBV11-2 with TRBJ2-7, with TRBD1 matching 9 bases. This CDR3 has 15 amino acids. Trimming took 1 base from V and 3 from J; bases not matched to a gene: 4. Germline V gives CDR1 SGHAT, CDR2 FQNNGV. The CDR3 reads CASSLVWDRDYEQYF. In DNA form, the CDR3 reads TGTGCCAGCAGCTTAGTATGGGACAGGGACTACGAGCAGTACTTC.

This clonotype has just one count. The chain carries TRBV10-2 and TRBJ1-5, with D unclear. The CDR3 runs to 14 residues. Trimming removed 3 bases from V and 3 bases from J, with 9 bases in between. The germline gives CDR1 WSHSY, CDR2 SAAADI. CDR3 sequence reads: CASSENGINQPQHF. DNA of the CDR3: TGCGCCAGCAGTGAAAATGGGATCAATCAGCCCCAGCATTTT.

This clonotype appeared a single time. The rearrangement uses TRBV24-1 and TRBJ2-5; TRBD1 agrees at 8 bases. After removal of 10 bases from V and 5 bases from J, the junction contained 5 bases not matched to a gene. The CDR3 is 12 residues long. Germline V gene data show CDR1 as KGHDR and CDR2 as SFDVKD. CDR3 DNA: TGTGCCACGCAGGGGGCCGGGGAGACCCAGTACTTC. As protein: CATQGAGETQYF.

As concerns this clonotype: Germline is not matched at one junction end, which may reflect a read error. This chain connects TRBV20-1 to TRBJ2-7; D is undetermined. The CDR3 runs 11 residues. CDR1 is DFQATT, CDR2 SNEGSKA, per germline (reference sequence). CDR3 region: CNAGYSYEQYF. In DNA, the CDR3 is TGCAATGCTGGGTACAGCTACGAGCAGTACTTC.